The clone carrying this TCR beta chain was observed a few times. As processed by the authors: Nucleated cell counts were estimated from reference gene primer amplification. The protocol was immunoSEQ multiplex PCR, while the TCRdb copy is restricted to in-frame clones and leaves out a portion. The V and J calls and clone size are taken from that table; D and trimming were inferred from the DNA. The data contain over 200,000 clones, roughly 88% of them singletons. This record belongs to a study of blood T cell repertoires in COVID-19. Overall study context: The United States, Italy and Spain were the sources of the acute and convalescent COVID-19 samples. From T cells, B-cell-depleted T cells, or PBMCs came the material, which was cDNA or gDNA.

CDR3 length: 18 amino acids. Germline V gene lookup returns CDR1 SGHTA and CDR2 FQGNSA. After removal of 5 bases from V and 7 bases from J, the junction contained 13 bases not matched to a gene. Sequencing used peripheral blood. This TCR derives from a man in his forties who had recovered from COVID-19. The chain is built from TRBV7-2 and TRBJ2-1; 14 bases agree with TRBD2. CDR3 residues: CASSPHHGLAGGVNEQFF. The CDR3 DNA reads TGTGCCAGCAGCCCTCACCACGGACTAGCGGGAGGAGTGAATGAGCAGTTCTTC.